The clone carrying this T cell receptor (beta chain) has more than one count but fewer than ten. Time point of the sample: persistent/refractory GD, antithyroid drugs over 5 years with positive TRAb. The TCR library was made from RNA extracted from PBMCs. The data are from a study of regulatory T cells in long-lasting Graves disease. Building the TCR beta libraries relied on iRepertoire HTBI primers, and CDR3 regions underwent Arm-PCR. One entry per CDR3 protein results from TCRdb running MiXCR on the multiplex PCR reads. The top ten clones hold roughly 14% of a sample with about 460,000 distinct CDR3 sequences, less than 25% of them seen once. Germline V gene sequence: CDR1 DFQATT, CDR2 SNEGSKA (reference sequence). The CDR3 has 13 residues. Trimming left V 0 bases short and J 7 bases short, with 13 bases between.

Material: peripheral blood mononuclear cells (PBMCs), obtained when the disease was refractory, from a patient treated with antithyroid drugs. This receptor was taken from a female donor with Graves disease. The rearrangement uses TRBV20-1 and TRBJ2-7; D remains ambiguous. CDR3 in amino acids: CSARDASRDEQYF. CDR3 nucleotides: TGCAGTGCTAGAGACGCTAGTAGGGATGAGCAGTACTTC.